This T cell receptor (beta chain) was observed in a study of vaccination and CD4 T cells after COVID-19. Treatment: approximately nine-day PBMC culture with coronavirus spike peptide pools or control peptides (ViraFEST assay). Sequencing of the DNA from cultured CD4+ T cells was carried out with the Oncomine TCR Beta short-read assay. Each CDR3 protein gets one entry after TCRdb re-called the PCR reads with MiXCR. Here the sample spans 13,000 to 15,000 distinct CDR3 sequences, roughly three fifths being singletons. Trimming took 2 bases from V and 2 from J, leaving 6 bases between them. The CDR3 has 13 amino acids. In germline, CDR1 is KGHSH, CDR2 LQKENI. In the case of this clonotype: Its specificity is not known.

This sequence originates from a human donor who had recovered from COVID-19. The V gene is TRBV18, the J gene TRBJ2-5; D gene uncertain. The material sequenced was CD4+ T cells from blood, cultured in vitro. The CDR3: CASSPEMQETQYF. Here the CDR3 DNA reads TGTGCCAGCTCACCAGAGATGCAAGAGACCCAGTACTTC.